The clone carrying this T cell receptor beta chain has just one count. This record comes from a study of blood T cell repertoires in COVID-19. Study as a whole: Specimens from acute and convalescent COVID-19 originated in the United States, Italy and Spain. In each case, the material was cDNA or gDNA derived from T cells, B-cell-depleted T cells, or PBMCs.

TCRdb's table, derived via immunoSEQ multiplex PCR, lists solely in-frame clones and lacks some. The data contain some 13,000 clones, about 88% of them singletons. The CDR3 is 11 amino acids. Per germline, CDR1 LGHDT and CDR2 YNNKEL (reference sequence). With 4 bases removed from V and 14 bases from J, the gap between germline ends came to 12 bases. This TCR was sampled from a man at least 80 years old with acute or convalescent COVID-19. Material for sequencing was peripheral blood. The genes are TRBV3-1 (or the pseudogene TRBV3-2) and TRBJ2-1; D is possibly TRBD2 (6 bases). The CDR3 region has the DNA TGTGCCAGCAGCCGTGGGGGGAAGAAGTTCTTC. Its translation is CASSRGGKKFF.